The source of this T cell receptor beta chain is a study of somatic mutations in cytotoxic T cells in rheumatoid arthritis. V gave up 3 bases and J gave up 6 bases, with 9 bases separating them. Germline-derived CDR1 and CDR2 are WNHNN and SYGVQD (reference sequence). The CDR3 has 12 amino acids. The table lists this clone with a few counts. This table comes from immunoSEQ multiplex PCR, and its TCRdb copy is limited to in-frame clones, with some not included. The data hold approximately 19,000 clones, with approximately 84% observed a single time. The rearrangement joins TRBV10-1 to TRBJ2-7; D unclear. The clonotype originates from an adult with rheumatoid arthritis. The sequencing sample was made of CD8+ T cells sorted from blood. CDR3 coding DNA: TGCGCCAGCAGTGATCGGAACTTCGAGCAGTACTTC. Protein: CASSDRNFEQYF.